The 9 T cell receptor beta chains below were found in one sample sequenced in a study of blood T cell repertoires in COVID-19. Using immunoSEQ multiplex PCR, the repertoire was profiled, and TCRdb retains in-frame clones only, with some absent. The sample lists approximately 140,000 clones; roughly four fifths were seen once. The sequencing input was PBMCs or T cells enriched from blood (not recorded which). These receptors were taken from a woman in her forties or fifties with acute COVID-19.

CDR3 nucleotide sequence: TGTGCCAGCAGCGTAGCACAGGGCTACGGCTACACCTTC. Translation: CASSVAQGYGYTF. The chain has TRBV9 and TRBJ1-2; tentatively, D is TRBD1 (6 bases). V shed 0 bases and J shed 8 bases, with 11 bases lying between them. The CDR3 covers 13 residues. Germline CDR1 is SGDLS and CDR2 is YYNGEE.

The J gene is TRBJ2-1, the V gene TRBV7-3; TRBD2 matches 8 bases. The CDR3 runs 13 residues. J gave up 8 bases and V 5 bases, and 5 bases lay outside the gene matches. Germline V CDR1 and CDR2: SGHTA, FQGTGA. The CDR3 sequence is CASSKELADEQFF. CDR3 DNA sequence: TGTGCCAGCAGCAAAGAACTAGCGGATGAGCAGTTCTTC.

This chain joins TRBV2 and TRBJ2-7; D is possibly TRBD1 (6 bases). Trimming shortened V by 8 bases and J by 6 bases, and 14 bases separated the two germline ends. Per the germline V gene, CDR1 is SNHLY and CDR2 is FYNNEI. This CDR3 has 12 residues. CDR3 in DNA: TGTGCCAGCGGGAAGGACAGAGGCGAGCAGTACTTC. Translated, it gives CASGKDRGEQYF.

About this clone: A junction boundary mismatches the germline segment, possibly from a read error. The CDR3 DNA reads TGTGCCAGCAGTTGGGACAGTCAGGCTCTCTTT. This translates into CASSWDSQALF. This chain uses TRBV2 with TRBJ1-1, with TRBD1 identical over 7 bases. Per germline, CDR1 SNHLY and CDR2 FYNNEI. This CDR3 contains 11 residues.

The chain has TRBV27 and TRBJ2-5; unclear D gene. The length of the CDR3 is 15 residues. V shed 5 bases and J shed 5 bases, with 18 bases lying between them. The germline V gene has CDR1 MNHEY and CDR2 SMNVEV (reference sequence). The CDR3 loop is CASSDAGGGFETQYF. CDR3 coding DNA: TGTGCCAGCAGTGACGCCGGCGGTGGCTTTGAGACCCAGTACTTC.

This clone has a handful of counts. The rearrangement joins TRBV7-9 to TRBJ1-6; D is uncertain. The CDR3 covers 14 residues. Germline V CDR1 and CDR2: SEHNR, FQNEAQ (reference sequence). V was shortened by 5 bases and J by 6 bases, with 11 bases between the two germline ends. Here the CDR3 reads CASSREPPNSPLHF. The CDR3 nucleotides are TGTGCCAGCAGCCGGGAGCCTCCTAATTCACCCCTCCACTTT.

The chain is built from TRBV7-9 and TRBJ2-3; 11 bases fit TRBD1. The V segment lost 5 bases and the J segment 4 bases; nucleotides outside the gene matches: 5. From germline, CDR1 is SEHNR and CDR2 FQNEAQ (reference sequence). The CDR3 is made up of 15 amino acids. The CDR3 region has the DNA TGTGCCAGCAGCGCGTGGACAGGGGGCTCAGATACGCAGTATTTT. Protein sequence: CASSAWTGGSDTQYF.

This chain connects TRBV7-3 to TRBJ2-1; maybe TRBD2 (6 bases). CDR3 length equals 13 residues. Trimming stripped 2 bases from V and 12 bases from J, with 14 bases between. Germline loops: CDR1 SGHTA, CDR2 FQGTGA. CDR3: CASSLSSEGGQFF. DNA of the CDR3: TGTGCCAGCAGCTTATCGTCGGAGGGCGGGCAGTTCTTC.

V gene TRBV19 combines with J gene TRBJ2-7, with D tentatively TRBD2 (5 bases). V was cut by 5 bases and J by 5 bases, with 10 bases left in between. The CDR3 loop spans 12 amino acids. Germline CDR1 LNHDA, CDR2 SQIVND (reference sequence). The DNA for the CDR3 is TGTGCCAGTAGTGGCGCCGGGGACGAGCAGTACTTC. Its protein is CASSGAGDEQYF. The full variable domain, in which reference TRBV19 and TRBJ2-7 provide the parts outside the CDR3, is DGGITQSPKYLFRKEGQNVTLSCEQNLNHDAMYWYRQDPGQGLRLIYYSQIVNDFQKGDIAEGYSVSREKKESFPLTVTSAQKNPTAFYLCASSGAGDEQYFGPGTRLTVT.